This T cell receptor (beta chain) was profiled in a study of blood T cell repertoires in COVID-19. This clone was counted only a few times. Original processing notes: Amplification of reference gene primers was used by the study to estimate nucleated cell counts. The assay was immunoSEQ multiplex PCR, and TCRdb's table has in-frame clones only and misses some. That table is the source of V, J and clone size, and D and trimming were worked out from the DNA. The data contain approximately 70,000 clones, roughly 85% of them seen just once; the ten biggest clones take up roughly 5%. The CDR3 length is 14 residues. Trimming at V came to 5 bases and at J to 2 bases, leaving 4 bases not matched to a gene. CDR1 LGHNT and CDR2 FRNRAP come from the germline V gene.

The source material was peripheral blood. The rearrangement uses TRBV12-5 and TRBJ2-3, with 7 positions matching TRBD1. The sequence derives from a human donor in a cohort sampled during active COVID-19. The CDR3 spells CASGPGQTTDTQYF. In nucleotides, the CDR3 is TGTGCTAGTGGTCCGGGACAGACCACAGATACGCAGTATTTT.